Included here is one T cell receptor beta chain sequence, with context. This sample was included in a study of blood T cell repertoires in COVID-19. Using immunoSEQ multiplex PCR, the repertoire was profiled, and TCRdb retains in-frame clones only, with some absent. The profile shows roughly 140,000 clones, 76% of them singletons. Trimming removed 0 bases at V and 0 bases at J, with 7 bases between. The CDR3 is 15 residues long. Germline assignment: CDR1 SGHDT and CDR2 YYEEEE. The sample consisted of peripheral blood. The V and J genes are TRBV5-6 and TRBJ1-3; D not resolved. This receptor was identified in a woman of 80 years or more with acute or convalescent COVID-19. The DNA for the CDR3 is TGTGCCAGCAGCTTGGAACAGTACTCTGGAAACACCATATATTTT. Amino acids: CASSLEQYSGNTIYF.